Listed here are 14 T cell receptor beta chains from one sample, sequenced in a study of cytomegalovirus exposure and HLA in healthy donors listed by TCRdb under 2017. Library construction relied on the immunoSEQ multiplex PCR assay. A mixture of 60 forward primers for TCR Vbeta segments and 13 reverse primers for TCR Jbeta segments was used in the multiplex PCR. TCRdb limited this immuneACCESS table to in-frame rearrangements with V and J called. A share of clones is missing; checked studies link under half to unresolved V genes, and the rest is unexplained. Across this sample there are approximately 130,000 clones, with approximately 87% seen only once. Less than 2% of the sample is in the top ten clones. What was sequenced was PBMCs. The receptors derive from a man between 40 and 49 years old in good health and CMV-seronegative.

The chain combines TRBV19 with TRBJ2-5, with 14 nucleotides matching TRBD2. V lost 3 bases to trimming and J lost 1 base; unmatched junction nucleotides: 4. The CDR3 is 17 residues long. Germline assignment: CDR1 LNHDA and CDR2 SQIVND (reference sequence). The CDR3 spells CASSMGGLAGAQETQYF. CDR3 DNA: TGTGCCAGTAGTATGGGGGGACTAGCGGGAGCCCAAGAGACCCAGTACTTC.

The V and J genes are TRBV18 and TRBJ2-5; TRBD2 matches at 10 bases. The CDR3 loop spans 14 amino acids. Per the germline V gene, CDR1 is KGHSH and CDR2 is LQKENI. J lost 2 bases, V lost 8 bases, and 5 bases had no gene match. This chain's CDR3 is CASHTSGVQETQYF. For the CDR3, the DNA is TGTGCCAGCCATACTAGCGGGGTACAAGAGACCCAGTACTTC.

The rearrangement links TRBV6-6 to TRBJ1-2, with D unresolved. V was pared by 11 bases and J by 3 bases, with 7 bases between. CDR1 and CDR2 (germline): MNHNY, SVGAGI (reference sequence). The CDR3 is 10 residues long. CDR3 sequence: CAYGDYGYTF. CDR3 DNA: TGTGCCTACGGGGACTATGGCTACACCTTC.

The chain couples TRBV19 to TRBJ1-1; 9 positions agree with TRBD1. V lost 5 bases to trimming and J lost 1 base; unmatched junction nucleotides: 8. The germline CDR1 and CDR2 sequences are LNHDA and SQIVND (reference sequence). This CDR3 spans 16 amino acids. This chain's CDR3 is CASSPGQGQPNTEAFF. CDR3 DNA: TGTGCCAGTAGTCCAGGACAGGGGCAGCCGAACACTGAAGCTTTCTTT.

The chain is built from TRBV5-1 and TRBJ2-1; 9 nucleotides match TRBD2. V lost 0 bases and J lost 8; bases outside the gene matches: 6. The CDR3 has 15 amino acids. In germline, CDR1 is SGHRS, CDR2 YFSETQ. The DNA of the CDR3 is TGCGCCAGCAGCTTGGAGGCGGGGGGGCTCGATGAGCAGTTCTTC. Amino acids: CASSLEAGGLDEQFF.

The V and J genes are TRBV27 and TRBJ2-7, with D tentatively TRBD1 (6 bases). Germline CDR1 reads MNHEY; CDR2 reads SMNVEV (reference sequence). V was clipped by 6 bases and J by 7 bases, with 16 bases between them. CDR3 size: 13 residues. CDR3 in amino acids: CASRKQGLGEQYF. The CDR3 DNA sequence: TGTGCCAGCAGGAAACAGGGTTTGGGGGAGCAGTACTTC.

This chain joins TRBV9 and TRBJ2-1; a possible D gene is TRBD2 (5 bases). The CDR3 runs 17 residues. CDR1 and CDR2 (germline): SGDLS, YYNGEE. V was clipped by 0 bases and J by 4 bases, with 17 bases between them. The CDR3 spells CASSVEARTHLYNEQFF. The CDR3 bases are TGTGCCAGCAGCGTAGAGGCCCGGACTCACCTTTACAATGAGCAGTTCTTC.

This rearrangement joins TRBV4-1 to TRBJ2-3; possible D gene TRBD2, 5 bases. Germline CDR1 and CDR2: MGHRA and YSYEKL. This CDR3 is built from 15 residues. The V end lost 0 bases, the J end lost 4 bases, and 11 bases lay between the germline ends. Here the CDR3 reads CASSQEARGSDTQYF. For the CDR3, the DNA is TGCGCCAGCAGCCAAGAGGCGAGAGGGTCAGATACGCAGTATTTT.

The chain carries TRBV11-2 and TRBJ2-1; D is possibly TRBD1 (5 bases). The V gene lost 0 bases and the J gene lost 2 bases, with 11 bases spanning the gap. The CDR3 sequence is 16 residues long. Germline V gene data show CDR1 as SGHAT and CDR2 as FQNNGV. CDR3 in amino acids: CASSLEGQGPYNEQFF. The CDR3 nucleotides read TGTGCCAGCAGCTTAGAGGGGCAGGGCCCCTACAATGAGCAGTTCTTC.

This clone has a single count. The rearrangement uses TRBV7-6 and TRBJ2-2; D unclear. Germline-derived CDR1 and CDR2 are SGHVS and FNYEAQ. V dropped 1 base and J dropped 1 base, with 7 bases sitting between them. The CDR3 runs to 15 residues. Here the CDR3 reads CASSLETQNTGELFF. Written as DNA, the CDR3 is TGTGCCAGCAGCTTAGAAACACAGAACACCGGGGAGCTGTTTTTT. The variable domain in full, completed from reference TRBV7-6 and TRBJ2-2, reads GAGVSQSPRYKVTKRGQDVALRCDPISGHVSLYWYRQALGQGPEFLTYFNYEAQQDKSGLPNDRFSAERPEGSISTLTIQRTEQRDSAMYRCASSLETQNTGELFFGEGSRLTVL.

The table lists this clone with a count of one. J is TRBJ2-1 and V is TRBV5-6; D is perhaps TRBD2 (5 bases). CDR3 length: 16 amino acids. V was pared by 1 base and J by 0 bases, with 11 bases between. The germline V gene has CDR1 SGHDT and CDR2 YYEEEE. This chain's CDR3 is CASSLWGAYSYNEQFF. The CDR3 nucleotides are TGTGCCAGCAGCTTGTGGGGAGCCTACTCCTACAATGAGCAGTTCTTC.

The chain employs TRBV28 and TRBJ2-5, with D possibly being TRBD2 (6 bases). V was pared by 4 bases and J by 5 bases, with 14 bases between. Germline V gene sequence: CDR1 MDHEN, CDR2 SYDVKM. The CDR3 length is 14 residues. The CDR3: CASSSLAPQETQYF. For the CDR3, the DNA is TGTGCCAGCAGTTCCCTAGCGCCTCAGGAGACCCAGTACTTC.

The chain uses TRBV10-3 and TRBJ1-5, with D possibly TRBD1 on 5 matching bases. There are 16 residues in the CDR3. The germline gives CDR1 ENHRY, CDR2 SYGVKD. Trimming removed 0 bases from V and 3 bases from J, with 12 bases in between. CDR3 in amino acids: CAISESDRGNNQPQHF. The CDR3 DNA follows: TGTGCCATCAGTGAGTCGGATCGGGGGAACAATCAGCCCCAGCATTTT.

The rearrangement uses TRBV5-1 and TRBJ2-3, with D perhaps matching TRBD1 (6 bases). The length of the CDR3 is 13 residues. CDR1 is SGHRS and CDR2 is YFSETQ in the germline V gene. The ends were cut back, 4 bases at V and 4 bases at J, with 10 bases in the middle. The CDR3 here is CASSQQGSDTQYF. Here the CDR3 DNA reads TGCGCCAGCAGCCAACAGGGTTCAGATACGCAGTATTTT.